This note documents a single TCR beta chain sequence. Its target is not known. TCRdb re-called the RT-PCR reads through MiXCR, storing one row per CDR3 protein. Of 700,000 to 900,000 distinct CDR3 sequences listed, roughly 20% are singletons. These data are taken from a study of response to subunit inactivated influenza vaccine. General study points: The study's authors posited that every seasonal influenza vaccination enlists few new T cells.

The CDR3 spans 15 residues. V lost 3 bases, J lost 5 bases, and 16 bases lay in between. Germline CDR1 is DFQATT and CDR2 is SNEGSKA (reference sequence). Specimen: PBMCs from blood, collected about 5 days after vaccination. This sequence originates from a man aged 45 to 65 who received an inactivated influenza vaccine. The chain carries TRBV20-1 and TRBJ1-4; D perhaps matches TRBD1 (5 bases). DNA for the CDR3: TGCAGTGCTAGTAACCAGGGTAGAACGAATGAAAAACTGTTTTTT. Translated, it gives CSASNQGRTNEKLFF.